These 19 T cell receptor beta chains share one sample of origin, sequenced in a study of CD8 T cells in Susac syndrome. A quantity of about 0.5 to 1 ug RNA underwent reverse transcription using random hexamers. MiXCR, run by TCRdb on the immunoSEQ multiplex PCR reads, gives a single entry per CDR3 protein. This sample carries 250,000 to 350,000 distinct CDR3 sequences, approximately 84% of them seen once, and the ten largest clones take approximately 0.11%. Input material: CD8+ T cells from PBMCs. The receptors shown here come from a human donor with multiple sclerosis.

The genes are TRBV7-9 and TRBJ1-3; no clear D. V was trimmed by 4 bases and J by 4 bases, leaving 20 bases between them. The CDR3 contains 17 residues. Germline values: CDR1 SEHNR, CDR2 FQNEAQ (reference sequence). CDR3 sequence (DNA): TGTGCCAGCAGCTCTACATCGGCGGACTTCAGGGGAAACACCATATATTTT. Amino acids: CASSSTSADFRGNTIYF. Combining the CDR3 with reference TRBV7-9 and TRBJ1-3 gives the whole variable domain DTGVSQNPRHKITKRGQNVTFRCDPISEHNRLYWYRQTLGQGPEFLTYFQNEAQLEKSRLLSDRFSAERPKGSFSTLEIQRTEQGDSAMYLCASSSTSADFRGNTIYFGEGSWLTVV.

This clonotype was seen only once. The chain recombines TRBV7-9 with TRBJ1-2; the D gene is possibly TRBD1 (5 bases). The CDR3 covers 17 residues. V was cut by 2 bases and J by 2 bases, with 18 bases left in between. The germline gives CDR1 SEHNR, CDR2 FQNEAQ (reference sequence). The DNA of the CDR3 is TGTGCCAGCAGCTTAATTGGGGGTGGCTACGGGAACTATGGCTACACCTTC. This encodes CASSLIGGGYGNYGYTF.

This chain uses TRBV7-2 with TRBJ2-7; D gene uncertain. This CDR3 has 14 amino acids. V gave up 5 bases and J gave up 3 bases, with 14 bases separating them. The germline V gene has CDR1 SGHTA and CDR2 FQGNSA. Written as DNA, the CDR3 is TGTGCCAGCAGCCTGAACCCCCAGCTCTACGAGCAGTACTTC. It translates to CASSLNPQLYEQYF.

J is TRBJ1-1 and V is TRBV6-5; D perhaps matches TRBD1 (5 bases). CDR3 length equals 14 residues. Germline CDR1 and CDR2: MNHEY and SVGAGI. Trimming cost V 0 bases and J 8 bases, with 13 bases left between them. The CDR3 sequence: CASSYSGGDLEAFF. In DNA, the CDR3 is TGTGCCAGCAGTTACTCAGGTGGGGACTTGGAAGCTTTCTTT.

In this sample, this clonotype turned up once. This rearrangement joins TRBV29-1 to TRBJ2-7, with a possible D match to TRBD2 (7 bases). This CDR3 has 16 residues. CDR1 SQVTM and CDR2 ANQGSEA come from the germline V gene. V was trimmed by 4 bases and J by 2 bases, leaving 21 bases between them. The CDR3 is CSVGGGMNRDPYEQYF. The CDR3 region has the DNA TGCAGCGTTGGGGGGGGGATGAACAGGGACCCCTACGAGCAGTACTTC.

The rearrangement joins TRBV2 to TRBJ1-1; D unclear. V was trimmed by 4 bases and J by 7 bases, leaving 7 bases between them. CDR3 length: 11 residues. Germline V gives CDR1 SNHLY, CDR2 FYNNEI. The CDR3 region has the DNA TGTGCCAGCAGTGGTACAATTGAAGCTTTCTTT. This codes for CASSGTIEAFF.

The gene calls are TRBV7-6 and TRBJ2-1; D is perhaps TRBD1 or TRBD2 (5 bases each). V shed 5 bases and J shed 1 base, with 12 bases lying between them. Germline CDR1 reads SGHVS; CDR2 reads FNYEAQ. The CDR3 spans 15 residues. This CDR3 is CASSERDESYNEQFF. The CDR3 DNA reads TGTGCCAGCAGCGAACGGGACGAATCCTACAATGAGCAGTTCTTC.

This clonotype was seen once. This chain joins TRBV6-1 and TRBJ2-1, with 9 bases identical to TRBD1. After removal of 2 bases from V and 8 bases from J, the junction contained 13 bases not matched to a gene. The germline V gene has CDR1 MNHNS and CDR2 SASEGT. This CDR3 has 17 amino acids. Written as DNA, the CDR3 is TGTGCCAGCAGTGAAAGTTCAGCGGGACAGGGTTTACATGAGCAGTTCTTC. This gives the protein CASSESSAGQGLHEQFF.

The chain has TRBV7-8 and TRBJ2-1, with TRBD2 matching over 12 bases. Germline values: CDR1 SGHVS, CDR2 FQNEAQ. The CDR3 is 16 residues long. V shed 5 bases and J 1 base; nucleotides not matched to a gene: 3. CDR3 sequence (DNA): TGTGCCAGCAGCCCTAGCGGGAGGGGATCCTACAATGAGCAGTTCTTC. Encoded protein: CASSPSGRGSYNEQFF.

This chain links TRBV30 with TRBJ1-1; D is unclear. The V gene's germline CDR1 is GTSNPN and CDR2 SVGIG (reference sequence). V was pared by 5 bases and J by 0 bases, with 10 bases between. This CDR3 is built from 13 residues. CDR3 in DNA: TGTGCCTGGTATTGGTCTATGAACACTGAAGCTTTCTTT. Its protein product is CAWYWSMNTEAFF. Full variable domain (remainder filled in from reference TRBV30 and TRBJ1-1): SQTIHQWPATLVQPVGSPLSLECTVEGTSNPNLYWYRQAAGRGLQLLFYSVGIGQISSEVPQNLSASRPQDRQFILSSKKLLLSDSGFYLCAWYWSMNTEAFFGQGTRLTVV.

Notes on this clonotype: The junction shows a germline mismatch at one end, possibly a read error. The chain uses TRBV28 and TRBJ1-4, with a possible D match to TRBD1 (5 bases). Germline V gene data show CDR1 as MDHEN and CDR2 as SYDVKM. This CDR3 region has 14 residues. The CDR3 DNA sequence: TGTGCCAGCAGTCCACCCGGGACTAATCAAAAACTGTTTTTT. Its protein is CASSPPGTNQKLFF. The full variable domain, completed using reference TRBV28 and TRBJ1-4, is DVKVTQSSRYLVKRTGEKVFLECVQDMDHENMFWYRQDPGLGLRLIYFSYDVKMKEKGDIPEGYSVSREKKERFSLILESASTNQTSMYLCASSPPGTNQKLFFGSGTQLSVL.

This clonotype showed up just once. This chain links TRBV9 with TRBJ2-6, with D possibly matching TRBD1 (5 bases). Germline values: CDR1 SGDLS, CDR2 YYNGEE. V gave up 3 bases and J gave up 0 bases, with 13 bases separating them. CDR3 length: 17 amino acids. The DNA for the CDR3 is TGTGCCAGCAGCGAAGGGGTCTTCAACTCTGGGGCCAACGTCCTGACTTTC. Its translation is CASSEGVFNSGANVLTF.

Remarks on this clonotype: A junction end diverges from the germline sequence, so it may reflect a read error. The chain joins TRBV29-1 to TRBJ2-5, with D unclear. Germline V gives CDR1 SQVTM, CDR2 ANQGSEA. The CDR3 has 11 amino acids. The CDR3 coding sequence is TGCAGCGTTGAAAGAGCAGTCGACCCATTCTTC. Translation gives CSVERAVDPFF.

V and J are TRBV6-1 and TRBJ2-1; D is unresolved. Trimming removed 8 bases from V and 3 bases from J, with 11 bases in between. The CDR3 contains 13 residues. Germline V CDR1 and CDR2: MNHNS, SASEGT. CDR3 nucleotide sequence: TGTGCCAGCTTAGGCAGGTTCTACAATGAGCAGTTCTTC. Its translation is CASLGRFYNEQFF.

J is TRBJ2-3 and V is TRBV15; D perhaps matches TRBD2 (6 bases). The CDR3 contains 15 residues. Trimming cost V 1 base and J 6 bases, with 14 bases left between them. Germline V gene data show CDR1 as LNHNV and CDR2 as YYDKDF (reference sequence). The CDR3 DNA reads TGTGCCACCAGCAGAGTAGACTCAGGGAGGGATACGCAGTATTTT. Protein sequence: CATSRVDSGRDTQYF.

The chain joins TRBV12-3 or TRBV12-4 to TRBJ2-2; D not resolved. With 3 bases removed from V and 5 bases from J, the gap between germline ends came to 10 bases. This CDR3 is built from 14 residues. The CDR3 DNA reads TGTGCCAGCAGTTTTGTCGGGTTAACCGGGGAGCTGTTTTTT. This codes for CASSFVGLTGELFF.

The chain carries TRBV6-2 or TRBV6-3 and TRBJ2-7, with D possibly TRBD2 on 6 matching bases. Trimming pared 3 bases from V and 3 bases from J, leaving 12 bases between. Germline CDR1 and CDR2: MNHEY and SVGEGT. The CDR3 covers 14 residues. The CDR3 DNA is TGTGCCAGCAGTTATTCCGGGGGTCACTACGAGCAGTACTTC. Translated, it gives CASSYSGGHYEQYF.

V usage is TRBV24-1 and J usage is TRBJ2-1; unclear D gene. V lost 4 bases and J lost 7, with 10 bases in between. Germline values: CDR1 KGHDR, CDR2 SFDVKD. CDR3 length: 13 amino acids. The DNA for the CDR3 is TGTGCCACCAGTGACCTAAGGGTGAATGAGCAGTTCTTC. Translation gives CATSDLRVNEQFF.

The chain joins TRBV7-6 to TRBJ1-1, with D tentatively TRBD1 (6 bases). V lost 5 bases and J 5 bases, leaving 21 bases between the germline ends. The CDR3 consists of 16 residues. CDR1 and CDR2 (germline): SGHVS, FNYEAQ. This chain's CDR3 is CASSPQQGWGRTEAFF. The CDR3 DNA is TGTGCCAGCAGCCCCCAACAGGGTTGGGGTCGGACTGAAGCTTTCTTT.